The 28 T cell receptor beta chains given below trace back to one sample, sequenced in a study of cytomegalovirus exposure and HLA in healthy donors. PCR employed 60 Vbeta and 13 Jbeta primers. The table came from immunoSEQ multiplex PCR; TCRdb's copy has only in-frame clones and leaves some out. The sample lists under 200,000 clones, 70% to 80% seen once, with about 0.72% in the top ten. The sequenced material came from PBMCs. These receptors all come from a woman in her thirties or forties in good health and CMV-seronegative.

The genes are TRBV6-6 and TRBJ1-2; 10 bases match TRBD1. This CDR3 contains 13 residues. The ends lost 6 bases at V and 5 bases at J; junction bases unmatched: 3. Per the germline V gene, CDR1 is MNHNY and CDR2 is SVGAGI (reference sequence). CDR3 coding DNA: TGTGCCAGCAGCCGGGACAGGGGATATGGCTACACCTTC. It encodes CASSRDRGYGYTF.

The rearrangement uses TRBV7-3 and TRBJ2-7; 9 positions match TRBD1. The germline V gene encodes CDR1 SGHTA and CDR2 FQGTGA. The CDR3 extends over 16 amino acids. V shed 3 bases and J 0 bases; nucleotides not matched to a gene: 6. The CDR3 DNA is TGTGCCAGCAGCTTGTTCGGGACAGGGAGCTCCTACGAGCAGTACTTC. Encoded protein: CASSLFGTGSSYEQYF.

The gene calls are TRBV27 and TRBJ2-2; 7 bases line up with TRBD2. Trimming cost V 3 bases and J 4 bases; bases outside gene matches: 8. This CDR3 has 16 amino acids. CDR1 is MNHEY and CDR2 is SMNVEV in the germline V gene (reference sequence). CDR3 amino acids: CASSFSWEGGTGELFF. Written as DNA, the CDR3 is TGTGCCAGCAGTTTCAGTTGGGAGGGCGGCACCGGGGAGCTGTTTTTT.

The chain employs TRBV5-1 and TRBJ1-5; D possibly corresponds to TRBD1 (6 bases). CDR3 size: 15 residues. V lost 1 base and J lost 0, with 8 bases in between. Per the germline V gene, CDR1 is SGHRS and CDR2 is YFSETQ. The CDR3 DNA follows: TGCGCCAGCAGCTTGTCAGGGGATAGCAATCAGCCCCAGCATTTT. As protein: CASSLSGDSNQPQHF.

This clone was seen only once. The rearrangement joins TRBV29-1 to TRBJ2-3; TRBD2 might be the D (6 bases). The V end lost 4 bases, the J end lost 6 bases, and 11 bases lay between the germline ends. Germline V gene lookup returns CDR1 SQVTM and CDR2 ANQGSEA. CDR3 length equals 12 residues. CDR3 protein: CSVGRGSDTQYF. The DNA of the CDR3 is TGCAGCGTTGGTCGGGGGTCGGATACGCAGTATTTT.

The chain employs TRBV2 and TRBJ1-1; no definite D call. The germline CDR1 and CDR2 sequences are SNHLY and FYNNEI. The CDR3 consists of 12 residues. The V gene lost 6 bases and the J gene lost 10 bases, with 15 bases spanning the gap. The CDR3 nucleotides read TGTGCCAGCAGCGGCGGCGCCTTTGTAGCTTTCTTT. This sequence encodes CASSGGAFVAFF.

This clone was seen only a few times. V gene TRBV5-4 combines with J gene TRBJ1-2; 7 bases are a match to TRBD1. With V trimmed by 4 bases and J by 9 bases, 12 bases remained unmatched. Per the germline V gene, CDR1 is SGHNT and CDR2 is YYREEE (reference sequence). The length of the CDR3 is 14 residues. CDR3: CASSRPTGTLRYTF. In nucleotides, the CDR3 is TGTGCCAGCAGCCGACCGACAGGGACTCTGCGCTACACCTTC.

This clone has more than one count but fewer than ten. The rearrangement uses TRBV5-1 and TRBJ2-7, with D perhaps TRBD1 (5 bases). V was pared by 0 bases and J by 2 bases, with 9 bases between. The CDR3 loop spans 14 amino acids. CDR1 and CDR2 from the germline V gene are SGHRS and YFSETQ. CDR3 sequence reads: CASSLGDSAYEQYF. CDR3 coding DNA: TGCGCCAGCAGCTTGGGTGACAGCGCCTACGAGCAGTACTTC. Full variable domain (outside the CDR3, taken from reference TRBV5-1 and TRBJ2-7): KAGVTQTPRYLIKTRGQQVTLSCSPISGHRSVSWYQQTPGQGLQFLFEYFSETQRNKGNFPGRFSGRQFSNSRSEMNVSTLELGDSALYLCASSLGDSAYEQYFGPGTRLTVT.

This clone was seen a handful of times. The chain combines TRBV9 with TRBJ1-1, with unresolved D. Germline loops: CDR1 SGDLS, CDR2 YYNGEE. Trimming removed 4 bases from V and 6 bases from J, with 13 bases in between. This CDR3 region has 13 residues. This chain's CDR3 is CASSPHRRSEAFF. DNA of the CDR3: TGTGCCAGCAGCCCCCACCGGAGATCTGAAGCTTTCTTT.

The V gene is TRBV28, the J gene TRBJ1-1; 9 bases match TRBD1. The CDR3 consists of 16 residues. Germline assignment: CDR1 MDHEN and CDR2 SYDVKM. V gave up 2 bases and J gave up 5 bases; unmatched junction bases: 9. CDR3 protein: CASSLISGQGWTEAFF. For the CDR3, the DNA is TGTGCCAGCAGTTTAATTTCGGGACAGGGTTGGACTGAAGCTTTCTTT.

The rearrangement links TRBV4-3 to TRBJ2-5, with 9 positions matching TRBD2. In germline, CDR1 is LGHNA, CDR2 YSLEER. The ends lost 1 base at V and 7 bases at J; junction bases unmatched: 4. The CDR3 consists of 14 residues. CDR3 sequence: CASSQAASGATQYF. In nucleotides, the CDR3 is TGCGCCAGCAGCCAAGCGGCTAGCGGGGCGACCCAGTACTTC.

The chain has TRBV4-3 and TRBJ2-3; D uncertain. This CDR3 has 13 residues. CDR1 and CDR2 from the germline V gene are LGHNA and YSLEER. V shed 4 bases and J shed 3 bases, with 8 bases lying between them. The CDR3 DNA reads as TGCGCCAGCAGCCTCGACGGGACAGATACGCAGTATTTT. Its protein is CASSLDGTDTQYF.

V gene TRBV7-8 combines with J gene TRBJ1-1, with D maybe TRBD1 (6 bases). The length of the CDR3 is 14 residues. Germline CDR1 and CDR2: SGHVS and FQNEAQ. Trimming shortened V by 6 bases and J by 1 base, and 12 bases separated the two germline ends. The CDR3 bases are TGTGCCAGCAGATTCGACAGGACGAACACTGAAGCTTTCTTT. Protein product: CASRFDRTNTEAFF.

This sequence joins TRBV29-1 and TRBJ2-1, with TRBD2 identical over 11 bases. The CDR3 runs to 18 residues. V was pared by 1 base and J by 9 bases, with 17 bases of the junction left unmatched. Germline CDR1 and CDR2: SQVTM and ANQGSEA. CDR3 residues: CSVEGLAGQGGPPSEQFF. DNA of the CDR3: TGCAGCGTTGAAGGACTAGCGGGACAAGGCGGTCCCCCCAGTGAGCAGTTCTTC.

This chain connects TRBV6-4 to TRBJ1-2, with TRBD1 matching 8 bases. CDR3 length equals 14 residues. The V gene end was trimmed by 3 bases and the J gene end by 7 bases; junction bases not matched to a gene: 7. The germline CDR1 and CDR2 sequences are MRHNA and SNTAGT. DNA for the CDR3: TGTGCCAGCAGTGATTCCCCAGACAGGGGTGGCTACACCTTC. This encodes CASSDSPDRGGYTF.

This clone showed up many times. The chain is built from TRBV5-1 and TRBJ1-1, with 11 bases that match TRBD1. Trimming cost V 1 base and J 6 bases; bases outside gene matches: 5. This CDR3 spans 15 amino acids. Per germline, CDR1 SGHRS and CDR2 YFSETQ. DNA of the CDR3: TGCGCCAGCAGCTTGATGGCGGGACAGGGGGCTGAAGCTTTCTTT. This codes for CASSLMAGQGAEAFF.

The V and J genes are TRBV5-6 and TRBJ2-5, with TRBD2 as a possible D gene (6 bases). Judging by the DNA end, TRBJ2-7 fits better; the J call may be wrong. This CDR3 is 13 amino acids long. Per germline, CDR1 SGHDT and CDR2 YYEEEE. CDR3 region: CASGEDTSYEQYF. In nucleotides, the CDR3 is TGTGCCAGCGGGGAGGACACCTCCTACGAGCAGTACTTC.

V is TRBV5-1 and J is TRBJ1-5, with a possible D match to TRBD1 (6 bases). Between the trimmed V and J ends, which lost 0 bases and 3 bases, there was a span of 10 bases. Germline values: CDR1 SGHRS, CDR2 YFSETQ. The CDR3 consists of 15 residues. The CDR3 loop reads CASSLDGQYNQPQHF. DNA of the CDR3: TGCGCCAGCAGCTTGGACGGACAGTACAATCAGCCCCAGCATTTT.

This sequence joins TRBV7-2 and TRBJ2-3, with 9 bases identical to TRBD1. Germline CDR1 is SGHTA and CDR2 is FQGNSA. J lost 3 bases, V lost 2 bases, and 6 bases had no gene match. This CDR3 comprises 16 residues. The CDR3 here is CASSLYRDRATDTQYF. CDR3 sequence (DNA): TGTGCCAGCAGCTTATACCGGGACAGGGCGACAGATACGCAGTATTTT.

In DNA, the CDR3 is TGTGCCAGCAGCGCTAGCGGTAATGAGCAGTTCTTC. Encoded protein: CASSASGNEQFF. The gene calls are TRBV14 and TRBJ2-1; TRBD2 matches at 7 bases. Germline CDR1 and CDR2: SGHDN and FVKESK. The CDR3 has 12 residues. V dropped 5 bases and J dropped 7; count of bases not matched to a gene: 2.

The chain is built from TRBV29-1 and TRBJ2-3; TRBD1 might be the D (6 bases). Germline CDR1 reads SQVTM; CDR2 reads ANQGSEA. The CDR3 covers 13 residues. V gave up 3 bases and J gave up 3 bases, with 10 bases separating them. The CDR3 DNA follows: TGCAGCGTTGAGGGGGCTGTGACAGATACGCAGTATTTT. Translating gives CSVEGAVTDTQYF.

The chain carries TRBV7-2 and TRBJ1-5; 7 bases line up with TRBD1. V shed 5 bases, J shed 6 bases, and the junction held 4 bases outside the gene matches. The CDR3 runs to 13 residues. The V gene's germline CDR1 is SGHTA and CDR2 FQGNSA. Written as DNA, the CDR3 is TGTGCCAGCAGCCCGCAGGGGGGTCAGCCCCAGCATTTT. This gives the protein CASSPQGGQPQHF.

The rearrangement links TRBV7-6 to TRBJ2-5, with 10 bases aligning to TRBD2. CDR3 size: 16 residues. V trimming: 3 bases; J trimming: 4 bases; junction bases outside the gene matches: 8. Germline V gives CDR1 SGHVS, CDR2 FNYEAQ. CDR3 DNA: TGTGCCAGCAGCTTGGCTAGCGGGAGTCAAGGAGAGACCCAGTACTTC. It encodes CASSLASGSQGETQYF.

The CDR3 loop is CASSFAVGTGGEKLFF. CDR3 sequence (DNA): TGTGCCAGCAGCTTCGCCGTGGGGACAGGGGGGGAAAAACTGTTTTTT. The V gene is TRBV5-8, the J gene TRBJ1-4; 11 bases align to TRBD1. J lost 8 bases, V lost 2 bases, and 8 bases had no gene match. The CDR3 length is 16 residues. Germline V lookup: CDR1 SGHTS, CDR2 YDEGEE.

V is TRBV5-6 and J is TRBJ2-3; TRBD2 matches 8 bases. Germline V gene sequence: CDR1 SGHDT, CDR2 YYEEEE. The CDR3 is made up of 17 amino acids. The V segment lost 3 bases and the J segment 5 bases; nucleotides outside the gene matches: 14. The CDR3 loop reads CASSSNLAGPRGDTQYF. As DNA, the CDR3 is TGTGCCAGCAGCTCAAACCTAGCGGGCCCCCGGGGAGATACGCAGTATTTT.

For the CDR3, the DNA is TGTGCCAGCAGTGAATATACAGGGGTTAATTCACCCCTCCACTTT. Translating it yields CASSEYTGVNSPLHF. This sequence joins TRBV25-1 and TRBJ1-6; TRBD1 aligns across 7 bases. Germline loops: CDR1 MGHDK, CDR2 SYGVNS. Germline trimming cut 0 bases from V and 6 bases from J; bases unmatched to any gene: 2. CDR3 length: 15 amino acids.

This sequence joins TRBV10-3 and TRBJ2-7; TRBD1 matches 10 bases. The CDR3 spans 14 residues. The germline CDR1 and CDR2 sequences are ENHRY and SYGVKD. V lost 7 bases to trimming and J lost 3 bases; unmatched junction nucleotides: 6. The CDR3 sequence: CAITGRDRGYEQYF. For the CDR3, the DNA is TGTGCCATCACCGGGAGGGACAGGGGCTACGAGCAGTACTTC.

This clone was observed a few times. The chain joins TRBV4-3 to TRBJ2-2; 13 nucleotides align to TRBD2. The germline gives CDR1 LGHNA, CDR2 YSLEER. This CDR3 comprises 15 residues. The J segment lost 4 bases and the V segment lost 8 bases, leaving 4 bases of the junction unmatched. The CDR3 sequence is CASGRLAGGTGELFF. CDR3 coding DNA: TGCGCCAGCGGAAGACTAGCGGGAGGCACCGGGGAGCTGTTTTTT.